The 14 T cell receptor beta chains below all came from one sample that was sequenced in a study of cytomegalovirus exposure and HLA in healthy donors (dated by TCRdb to 2016 to 2017). Library preparation employed the immunoSEQ multiplex PCR assay. For the multiplex PCR, a mixture combining 60 forward primers for TCR Vbeta segments and 13 reverse primers for TCR Jbeta segments was used. Imported from immuneACCESS, the table was reduced by TCRdb to in-frame sequences with V and J called. These copies leave out some clones; in studies compared against another copy, an unresolved V gene accounts for under half, and the cause of the remainder is not known. Present in this sample are roughly 120,000 clones, less than 80% of which were seen just once. Together, the top ten hold over 8.5% of the sample. Input material: PBMCs. The source is a woman in her 40s in good health and CMV-seropositive.

The V and J genes are TRBV7-8 and TRBJ1-5; 10 nucleotides align to TRBD1. Germline CDR1 SGHVS, CDR2 FQNEAQ. The CDR3 contains 15 residues. The V and J ends lost 5 bases and 6 bases, in that order; junction bases with no gene match: 7. The CDR3 coding sequence is TGTGCCAGCAGCCCCGGGACAGGGGTGGGTCAGCCCCAGCATTTT. Its protein is CASSPGTGVGQPQHF.

Details on this clone: The junction shows a germline mismatch at one end, possibly a read error. V is TRBV7-9 and J is TRBJ2-1; TRBD2 agrees at 12 bases. CDR1 SEHNR and CDR2 FQNEAQ come from the germline V gene (reference sequence). This CDR3 is built from 14 residues. CDR3 nucleotide sequence: TGTTCCAGCAGTCGGACTAGCGGGACCGATGAGCAGTTCTTC. Translating it yields CSSSRTSGTDEQFF.

This clone was seen a single time. The chain combines TRBV6-5 with TRBJ2-7; 13 nucleotides agree with TRBD2. From germline, CDR1 is MNHEY and CDR2 SVGAGI. The CDR3 runs to 14 residues. Losses at the gene ends were 8 bases for V and 1 base for J; bases not matched to a gene: 2. CDR3 amino acids: CASGLAGVSYEQYF. The CDR3 coding sequence is TGTGCCAGCGGACTAGCGGGGGTATCCTACGAGCAGTACTTC.

The chain recombines TRBV7-2 with TRBJ2-7; possible D gene TRBD1, 5 bases. The CDR3 extends over 15 amino acids. V was cut by 5 bases and J by 1 base, with 15 bases left in between. Germline CDR1 and CDR2: SGHTA and FQGNSA. In DNA form, the CDR3 reads TGTGCCAGCAGCCCAAAGTCCAGGGTTTCCTACGAGCAGTACTTC. This gives the protein CASSPKSRVSYEQYF.

V usage is TRBV18 and J usage is TRBJ2-4, with 7 bases aligning to TRBD1. The V segment lost 6 bases and the J segment 7 bases; nucleotides outside the gene matches: 18. The germline V gene encodes CDR1 KGHSH and CDR2 LQKENI. The CDR3 is 17 residues long. This CDR3 is CASSLIRQGASPNIQYF. CDR3 DNA: TGTGCCAGCTCCCTCATAAGACAGGGAGCGTCCCCCAACATTCAGTACTTC.

The chain uses TRBV5-1 and TRBJ2-2; D call uncertain. The CDR3 runs to 16 residues. V lost 2 bases, J lost 1 base, and 12 bases lay in between. The V gene's germline CDR1 is SGHRS and CDR2 YFSETQ. CDR3 region: CASSFYNGGNTGELFF. CDR3 coding DNA: TGCGCCAGCAGCTTTTATAATGGCGGGAACACCGGGGAGCTGTTTTTT.

The chain employs TRBV9 and TRBJ1-2, with a tentative D call TRBD1 (6 bases). Trimming shortened V by 0 bases and J by 8 bases, and 26 bases separated the two germline ends. The CDR3 is 18 amino acids. Germline lookup yields CDR1 SGDLS and CDR2 YYNGEE. Written as DNA, the CDR3 is TGTGCCAGCAGCGTAGCTACTGGAATATTTACAGGGCCGCGAGGCTACACCTTC. Translation: CASSVATGIFTGPRGYTF.

The chain uses TRBV6-6 and TRBJ2-2; possible D gene TRBD2, 5 bases. Trimming removed 7 bases from V and 6 bases from J, with 18 bases in between. The CDR3 covers 15 residues. The germline gives CDR1 MNHNY, CDR2 SVGAGI (reference sequence). CDR3 protein: CASTSERDGAGELFF. The DNA for the CDR3 is TGTGCCAGCACTTCAGAACGGGATGGGGCCGGGGAGCTGTTTTTT.

The chain uses TRBV19 and TRBJ2-3, with D possibly matching TRBD2 (6 bases). V was cut by 1 base and J by 2 bases, with 10 bases left in between. Germline loops: CDR1 LNHDA, CDR2 SQIVND (reference sequence). The CDR3 covers 15 residues. The CDR3 DNA sequence: TGTGCCAGTAGTATAGTTGCGGGATCCACAGATACGCAGTATTTT. Translated: CASSIVAGSTDTQYF.

On this clone: The junction shows a germline mismatch at one end, possibly a read error. This chain joins TRBV7-9 and TRBJ2-4; no firm D call. This CDR3 region has 13 residues. Per the germline V gene, CDR1 is SEHNR and CDR2 is FQNEAQ (reference sequence). CDR3 residues: CASSPGSLTRKNF. CDR3 DNA: TGTGCCAGCAGCCCCGGATCGTTGACACGGAAGAACTTC.

This chain links TRBV7-2 with TRBJ2-5, with D hard to call. The end of the DNA is better explained by TRBJ2-7, so the J call may be wrong. The germline gives CDR1 SGHTA, CDR2 FQGNSA. There are 12 residues in the CDR3. The CDR3 protein is CASSALVYEQYF. CDR3 bases: TGTGCCAGCAGCGCACTGGTTTACGAGCAGTACTTC.

The rearrangement uses TRBV5-1 and TRBJ2-5; maybe TRBD2 (7 bases). Germline values: CDR1 SGHRS, CDR2 YFSETQ. The CDR3 loop spans 13 amino acids. V was clipped by 4 bases and J by 7 bases, with 14 bases between them. Written as DNA, the CDR3 is TGCGCCAGCAGCCCATTAGGGGGGGCGACCCAGTACTTC. This gives the protein CASSPLGGATQYF. The variable domain in full, with the rest retrieved from reference TRBV5-1 and TRBJ2-5, is KAGVTQTPRYLIKTRGQQVTLSCSPISGHRSVSWYQQTPGQGLQFLFEYFSETQRNKGNFPGRFSGRQFSNSRSEMNVSTLELGDSALYLCASSPLGGATQYFGPGTRLLVL.

This chain joins TRBV7-3 and TRBJ2-7; 7 bases fit TRBD2. The CDR3 loop spans 14 amino acids. Germline CDR1 and CDR2: SGHTA and FQGTGA. J was trimmed by 5 bases and V by 3 bases; bases with no gene match: 7. Written as DNA, the CDR3 is TGTGCCAGCAGCTTTTTGGGGGGGTTAGACGAGCAGTACTTC. Protein product: CASSFLGGLDEQYF.

The rearrangement uses TRBV27 and TRBJ2-7; weak D call: TRBD2 (7 bases). This CDR3 spans 14 amino acids. V was shortened by 4 bases and J by 1 base, with 11 bases between the two germline ends. Looked up from germline, CDR1 is MNHEY and CDR2 is SMNVEV (reference sequence). CDR3 coding DNA: TGTGCCAGCAGTTACAGGGAGGGGTCCTACGAGCAGTACTTC. Protein product: CASSYREGSYEQYF.